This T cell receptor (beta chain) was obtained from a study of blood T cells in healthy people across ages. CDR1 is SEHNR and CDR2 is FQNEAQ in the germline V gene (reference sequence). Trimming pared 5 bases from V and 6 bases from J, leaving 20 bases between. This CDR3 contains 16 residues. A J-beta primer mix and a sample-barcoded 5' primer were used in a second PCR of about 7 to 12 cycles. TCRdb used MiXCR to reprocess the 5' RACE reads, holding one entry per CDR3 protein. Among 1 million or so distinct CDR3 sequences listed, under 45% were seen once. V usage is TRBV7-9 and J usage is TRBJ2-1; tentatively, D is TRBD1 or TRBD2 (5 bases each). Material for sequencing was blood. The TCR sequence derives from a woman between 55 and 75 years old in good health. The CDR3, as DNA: TGTGCCAGCAGCCCCCGAGGGGTGGCCATGATCAATGAGCAGTTCTTC. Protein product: CASSPRGVAMINEQFF.